This TCR beta chain was captured by sequencing in a study of technical replicates of blood from a handful of donors. V was shortened by 4 bases and J by 4 bases, with 10 bases between the two germline ends. Per the germline V gene, CDR1 is SEHNR and CDR2 is FQNEAQ (reference sequence). The CDR3 contains 13 residues. Here immunoSEQ multiplex PCR was the method, and the copy in TCRdb shows in-frame clones only, minus some. The table shows approximately 50,000 clones, with about 86% occurring only once. The chain is built from TRBV7-9 and TRBJ2-5, with D maybe TRBD1 (6 bases). The sequence derives from a human donor in good health. Some clones in this sample may be carry-over from other donors' samples. The sequenced material came from PBMCs. The CDR3 spells CASSWDTSETQYF. The CDR3 coding sequence is TGTGCCAGCAGCTGGGACACTTCAGAGACCCAGTACTTC.